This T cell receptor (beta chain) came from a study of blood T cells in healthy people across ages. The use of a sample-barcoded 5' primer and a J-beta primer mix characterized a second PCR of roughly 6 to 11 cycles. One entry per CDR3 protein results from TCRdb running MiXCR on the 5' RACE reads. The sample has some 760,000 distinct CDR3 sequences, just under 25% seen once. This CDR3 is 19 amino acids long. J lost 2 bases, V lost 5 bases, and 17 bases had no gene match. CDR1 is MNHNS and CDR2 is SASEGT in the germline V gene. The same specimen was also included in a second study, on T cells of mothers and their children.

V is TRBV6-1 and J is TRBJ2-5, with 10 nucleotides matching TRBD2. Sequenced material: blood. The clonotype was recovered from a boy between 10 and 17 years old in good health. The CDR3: CASSPMPPAGGQRQETQYF. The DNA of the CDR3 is TGTGCCAGCAGTCCAATGCCCCCAGCGGGGGGGCAACGGCAAGAGACCCAGTACTTC.